The 32 T cell receptor beta chains presented below share a single source sample, sequenced in a study of cytomegalovirus exposure and HLA in healthy donors. In the PCR, 60 Vbeta and 13 Jbeta primers were used. Sequencing used immunoSEQ multiplex PCR; TCRdb keeps in-frame clones, though not all of them. The data hold more than 90,000 clones, with roughly 73% observed a single time. The specimen was PBMCs. The receptors come from a woman younger than 45 in good health and CMV-seronegative.

The chain employs TRBV6-5 and TRBJ1-2; D remains ambiguous. CDR1 and CDR2 from the germline V gene are MNHEY and SVGAGI. The CDR3 length is 13 residues. V lost 4 bases, J lost 7 bases, and 13 bases lay in between. The CDR3 DNA reads TGTGCCAGCAGTTTTGCTCCGAGGCGTGGCTACACCTTC. Translation gives CASSFAPRRGYTF.

This clone was picked up a small number of times. The CDR3 DNA sequence: TGTGCCAGCAGTTCACCGGGACAAAGCTCCTACGAGCAGTACTTC. It encodes CASSSPGQSSYEQYF. The V and J genes are TRBV6-6 and TRBJ2-7, with D tentatively TRBD1 (6 bases). Germline V gives CDR1 MNHNY, CDR2 SVGAGI (reference sequence). Trimming took 4 bases from V and 0 from J, leaving 13 bases between them. The CDR3 is made up of 15 amino acids.

This rearrangement joins TRBV19 to TRBJ1-1; D is unresolved. Germline assignment: CDR1 LNHDA and CDR2 SQIVND (reference sequence). The CDR3 has 13 residues. The ends were cut back, 4 bases at V and 3 bases at J, with 9 bases in the middle. The CDR3 DNA reads TGTGCCAGTAGTAGGCGGCCACACACTGAAGCTTTCTTT. This translates into CASSRRPHTEAFF.

The chain employs TRBV7-2 and TRBJ1-2; perhaps TRBD1 as D (5 bases). Germline CDR1 reads SGHTA; CDR2 reads FQGNSA. The CDR3 totals 13 residues. Trimming removed 5 bases at V and 4 bases at J, with 11 bases between. The CDR3 sequence: CASSPGQSYGYTF. CDR3 sequence (DNA): TGTGCCAGCAGCCCAGGACAAAGCTATGGCTACACCTTC.

The CDR3 nucleotides read TGTGCCAGCTCACCAAGGGAGGACTATGGCTACACCTTC. This gives the protein CASSPREDYGYTF. The chain employs TRBV18 and TRBJ1-2; D gene ambiguous. Trimming stripped 2 bases from V and 3 bases from J, with 7 bases between. The length of the CDR3 is 13 residues. Germline loops: CDR1 KGHSH, CDR2 LQKENI. The full variable domain, its missing parts supplied by reference TRBV18 and TRBJ1-2, is NAGVMQNPRHLVRRRGQEARLRCSPMKGHSHVYWYRQLPEEGLKFMVYLQKENIIDESGMPKERFSAEFPKEGPSILRIQQVVRGDSAAYFCASSPREDYGYTFGSGTRLTVV.

This chain connects TRBV5-1 to TRBJ1-1; TRBD1 matches at 7 bases. The CDR3 runs to 19 residues. CDR1 and CDR2 from the germline V gene are SGHRS and YFSETQ. The V gene end was trimmed by 4 bases and the J gene end by 1 base; junction bases not matched to a gene: 19. The CDR3 DNA is TGCGCCAGCAGCGGGGGGCGGGGTGTTTGGGACAGATCGAACACTGAAGCTTTCTTT. Protein: CASSGGRGVWDRSNTEAFF.

On this clone itself: The same CDR3 can be traced to other DNA sequences in this sample. The chain recombines TRBV27 with TRBJ1-5; D is possibly TRBD1 (6 bases). The CDR3 runs 14 residues. Germline V gives CDR1 MNHEY, CDR2 SMNVEV (reference sequence). With 3 bases removed from V and 7 bases from J, the gap between germline ends came to 13 bases. The DNA of the CDR3 is TGTGCCAGCAGTTTGGGCAGGGGAAACCAGCCCCAGCATTTT. Translated: CASSLGRGNQPQHF.

This clone was recorded once. The rearrangement uses TRBV25-1 and TRBJ2-7; TRBD1 might be the D (5 bases). Germline V CDR1 and CDR2: MGHDK, SYGVNS. V dropped 2 bases and J dropped 3 bases, with 8 bases sitting between them. This CDR3 is built from 13 residues. The CDR3, as DNA: TGTGCCAGCAGTGAAAGTGGACACTACGAGCAGTACTTC. Translating gives CASSESGHYEQYF.

This clone was seen a handful of times. At the DNA level, this CDR3 is encoded by other sequences in the same sample as well. The J gene is TRBJ2-5, the V gene TRBV5-1; D gene unclear. Germline assignment: CDR1 SGHRS and CDR2 YFSETQ. Trimming removed 0 bases at V and 5 bases at J, with 5 bases between. The CDR3 length is 12 residues. Here the CDR3 DNA reads TGCGCCAGCAGCTTGGCCCAGGAGACCCAGTACTTC. Protein: CASSLAQETQYF. Supplemented by reference TRBV5-1 and TRBJ2-5, the full variable domain reads KAGVTQTPRYLIKTRGQQVTLSCSPISGHRSVSWYQQTPGQGLQFLFEYFSETQRNKGNFPGRFSGRQFSNSRSEMNVSTLELGDSALYLCASSLAQETQYFGPGTRLLVL.

The chain recombines TRBV29-1 with TRBJ2-3, with 9 positions matching TRBD1. Germline CDR1 and CDR2: SQVTM and ANQGSEA. The CDR3 has 13 amino acids. Trimming cost V 6 bases and J 4 bases; bases outside gene matches: 5. The CDR3 sequence is CSVAGQGSDTQYF. In DNA form, the CDR3 reads TGCAGCGTAGCCGGACAGGGGTCAGATACGCAGTATTTT.

This rearrangement joins TRBV5-1 to TRBJ1-4, with D uncertain. This CDR3 has 12 residues. CDR1 is SGHRS, CDR2 YFSETQ, per germline. With 4 bases removed from V and 4 bases from J, the gap between germline ends came to 5 bases. In nucleotides, the CDR3 is TGCGCCAGCAGCCAGAATAATGAAAAACTGTTTTTT. This gives the protein CASSQNNEKLFF.

This chain connects TRBV18 to TRBJ1-1; a weak D match, TRBD1 (6 bases). The germline V and J ends were trimmed by 6 bases and 6 bases, with 11 bases remaining between them. Per the germline V gene, CDR1 is KGHSH and CDR2 is LQKENI. The CDR3 totals 12 residues. The CDR3 DNA is TGTGCCAGCTCCGAGGGGGTCGCTGAAGCTTTCTTT. Protein sequence: CASSEGVAEAFF.

The genes are TRBV7-2 and TRBJ2-1; a possible D gene is TRBD2 (5 bases). The ends were cut back, 1 base at V and 5 bases at J, with 9 bases in the middle. The CDR3 totals 14 residues. Germline V gene data show CDR1 as SGHTA and CDR2 as FQGNSA. The CDR3 reads CASSLVPGDNEQFF. Here the CDR3 DNA reads TGTGCCAGCAGCTTAGTCCCCGGGGACAATGAGCAGTTCTTC.

This clone came up a few times. The chain is built from TRBV29-1 and TRBJ1-1; TRBD1 aligns across 8 bases. With V trimmed by 5 bases and J by 5 bases, 1 base remained unmatched. The CDR3 contains 11 residues. From germline, CDR1 is SQVTM and CDR2 ANQGSEA. CDR3 nucleotides: TGCAGCGTTAGACAGGGGACTGAAGCTTTCTTT. It codes for CSVRQGTEAFF.

The genes are TRBV5-1 and TRBJ2-7, with 7 bases fitting TRBD2. Germline V gives CDR1 SGHRS, CDR2 YFSETQ. The V segment lost 7 bases and the J segment 4 bases; nucleotides outside the gene matches: 11. The CDR3 length is 14 residues. CDR3 amino acids: CASGAGPGLYEQYF. The CDR3 DNA is TGCGCCAGCGGAGCGGGACCCGGCCTGTACGAGCAGTACTTC.

The rearrangement links TRBV4-3 to TRBJ1-1, with D perhaps TRBD1 (5 bases). Per the germline V gene, CDR1 is LGHNA and CDR2 is YSLEER. This CDR3 is built from 15 residues. Trimming removed 0 bases at V and 2 bases at J, with 10 bases between. The CDR3 nucleotides read TGCGCCAGCAGCCAAGAGGCAGGGCTCAACACTGAAGCTTTCTTT. Amino acid sequence: CASSQEAGLNTEAFF.

The chain uses TRBV27 and TRBJ1-1; D not certain. Trimming left V 1 base short and J 4 bases short, with 10 bases between. The CDR3 runs to 14 residues. Germline CDR1 MNHEY, CDR2 SMNVEV (reference sequence). DNA of the CDR3: TGTGCCAGCAGTTTATTGGGGAGTTTCACTGAAGCTTTCTTT. Translating gives CASSLLGSFTEAFF.

The rearrangement joins TRBV7-6 to TRBJ1-1; D not certain. Trimming removed 5 bases at V and 2 bases at J, with 12 bases between. The CDR3 totals 14 residues. CDR1 and CDR2 (germline): SGHVS, FNYEAQ. The CDR3 DNA follows: TGTGCCAGCAGCCTGGGAGGCCCTAACACTGAAGCTTTCTTT. Translating gives CASSLGGPNTEAFF.

V gene TRBV2 combines with J gene TRBJ2-7; tentatively, D is TRBD1 (6 bases). This CDR3 has 15 residues. Germline V gene sequence: CDR1 SNHLY, CDR2 FYNNEI. V lost 4 bases and J lost 0, with 13 bases in between. DNA of the CDR3: TGTGCCAGCAGTGGGGGGTGGGACAACTCCTACGAGCAGTACTTC. Translation gives CASSGGWDNSYEQYF.

The V gene is TRBV23-1, the J gene TRBJ2-5; no clear D gene. TRBV23-1 qualifies as an ORF whose function is uncertain. V lost 0 bases and J 2 bases, leaving 4 bases between the germline ends. This CDR3 is 13 amino acids long. The CDR3, as DNA: TGCGCCAGCAGTCAATCCCAGCAAGAGACCCAGTACTTC. This codes for CASSQSQQETQYF.

The chain employs TRBV9 and TRBJ1-1; D gene ambiguous. The CDR3 has 14 residues. Trimming removed 0 bases from V and 6 bases from J, with 12 bases in between. Germline V gene lookup returns CDR1 SGDLS and CDR2 YYNGEE. The CDR3 DNA reads as TGTGCCAGCAGCGTAGATATTGCCCAGTCTGAAGCTTTCTTT. Translated, it gives CASSVDIAQSEAFF.

The sample holds many counts of this clone. This sequence joins TRBV6-4 and TRBJ2-6; D is unclear. Germline V gene sequence: CDR1 MRHNA, CDR2 SNTAGT. This CDR3 has 14 residues. The ends were cut back, 4 bases at V and 0 bases at J, with 4 bases in the middle. CDR3 loop: CASSGSSGANVLTF. The CDR3 DNA follows: TGTGCCAGCAGTGGCAGCTCTGGGGCCAACGTCCTGACTTTC.

V is TRBV5-4 and J is TRBJ2-7; 7 nucleotides agree with TRBD2. The CDR3 contains 14 residues. J lost 0 bases, V lost 2 bases, and 2 bases had no gene match. In germline, CDR1 is SGHNT, CDR2 YYREEE (reference sequence). CDR3 nucleotide sequence: TGTGCCAGCAGCTTTCGGGGGGACTCCTACGAGCAGTACTTC. Translating it yields CASSFRGDSYEQYF.

This sequence joins TRBV4-2 and TRBJ2-4; tentatively, D is TRBD2 (6 bases). This CDR3 spans 13 amino acids. Germline V gene lookup returns CDR1 LGHNA and CDR2 YNFKEQ. The germline V and J ends were trimmed by 1 base and 12 bases, with 13 bases remaining between them. This CDR3 reads CASSQGGMTDQYF. DNA of the CDR3: TGTGCCAGCAGCCAAGGCGGGATGACAGATCAGTACTTC.

The DNA for the CDR3 is TGTGCCAGCAGCTCTGGCCAGATCTATGGCTACACCTTC. Translated: CASSSGQIYGYTF. This chain joins TRBV11-3 and TRBJ1-2, with unresolved D. Germline V gene data show CDR1 as SGHNT and CDR2 as YENEEA. V was trimmed by 4 bases and J by 4 bases, leaving 10 bases between them. CDR3 size: 13 residues.

V usage is TRBV25-1 and J usage is TRBJ1-1; weak D call: TRBD1 (5 bases). CDR3 length equals 15 residues. V lost 2 bases, J lost 6 bases, and 16 bases lay in between. Germline loops: CDR1 MGHDK, CDR2 SYGVNS. The CDR3 reads CASSEVWGVGAEAFF. The CDR3 nucleotides are TGTGCCAGCAGTGAAGTATGGGGGGTCGGGGCTGAAGCTTTCTTT.

The V and J genes are TRBV11-3 and TRBJ1-2, with D perhaps TRBD1 (5 bases). The CDR3 has 15 residues. Per germline, CDR1 SGHNT and CDR2 YENEEA. The V and J ends lost 5 bases and 3 bases respectively, with 16 bases between them. CDR3 bases: TGTGCCAGCAGCCAAACGACATGGGGCGACTATGGCTACACCTTC. Its translation is CASSQTTWGDYGYTF.

The chain recombines TRBV25-1 with TRBJ2-7, with D tentatively TRBD2 (6 bases). Trimming shortened V by 6 bases and J by 0 bases, and 9 bases separated the two germline ends. Germline values: CDR1 MGHDK, CDR2 SYGVNS. CDR3 size: 13 residues. The DNA of the CDR3 is TGTGCCAGCAGATACGGGAGCTCCTACGAGCAGTACTTC. It translates to CASRYGSSYEQYF.

This chain joins TRBV5-1 and TRBJ1-2; 8 bases are shared with TRBD1. Germline-derived CDR1 and CDR2 are SGHRS and YFSETQ. The V and J ends lost 2 bases and 1 base, in that order; junction bases with no gene match: 7. CDR3 length: 16 amino acids. CDR3 amino acids: CASSLSRTGSNYGYTF. CDR3 in DNA: TGCGCCAGCAGCTTATCCCGGACAGGGAGTAACTATGGCTACACCTTC.

V is TRBV4-1 and J is TRBJ1-1; D possibly corresponds to TRBD1 (5 bases). From germline, CDR1 is MGHRA and CDR2 YSYEKL. CDR3 size: 14 residues. V was clipped by 0 bases and J by 5 bases, with 10 bases between them. This CDR3 reads CASSQEQGRTEAFF. As DNA, the CDR3 is TGCGCCAGCAGCCAAGAGCAGGGAAGAACTGAAGCTTTCTTT.

The chain employs TRBV15 and TRBJ1-4, with a weak D call TRBD1 (5 bases). CDR3 size: 16 residues. Germline assignment: CDR1 LNHNV and CDR2 YYDKDF (reference sequence). Trimming removed 1 base at V and 4 bases at J, with 13 bases between. This chain's CDR3 is CATSRGGAGRNEKLFF. CDR3 DNA sequence: TGTGCCACCAGCAGAGGCGGGGCAGGGCGTAATGAAAAACTGTTTTTT.

This clone occurred a few times. V gene TRBV11-3 combines with J gene TRBJ1-5; 9 bases align to TRBD1. The germline V gene encodes CDR1 SGHNT and CDR2 YENEEA. The CDR3 runs 14 residues. V lost 5 bases to trimming and J lost 6 bases; unmatched junction nucleotides: 5. In DNA form, the CDR3 reads TGTGCCAGCAGCCGGGACAGGGATAGTCAGCCCCAGCATTTT. Translation: CASSRDRDSQPQHF.